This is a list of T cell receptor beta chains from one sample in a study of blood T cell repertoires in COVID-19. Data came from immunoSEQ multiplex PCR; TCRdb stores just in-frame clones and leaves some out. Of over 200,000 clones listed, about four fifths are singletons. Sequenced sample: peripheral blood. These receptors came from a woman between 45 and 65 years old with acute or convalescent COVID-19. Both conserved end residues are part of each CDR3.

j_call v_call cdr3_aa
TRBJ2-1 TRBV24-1 CATSDYGPDEQFF
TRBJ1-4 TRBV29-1 CSVGTGARGATNEKLFF
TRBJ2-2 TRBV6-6 CASSWFSGTRAGELFF
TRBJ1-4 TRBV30 CAWSEIGAGREKLFF
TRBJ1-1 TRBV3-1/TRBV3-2 CASSQDGAGRGTEAFF
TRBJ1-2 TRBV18 CASSRGQGLYGYTF
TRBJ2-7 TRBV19 CASSILRGHEQYF
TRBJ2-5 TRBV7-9 CASSLMASVETQYF
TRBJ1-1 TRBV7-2 CASSLFGGNTEAFF
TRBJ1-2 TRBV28 CASSLDRGSYGYTF
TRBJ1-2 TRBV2 CASRSDRANYGYTF
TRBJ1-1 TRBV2 CASSSPGTTAFF
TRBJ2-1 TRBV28 CASSLSGGANEQFF
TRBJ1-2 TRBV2 CASSEGGSADPLYGYTF
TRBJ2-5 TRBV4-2 CASSQQAQETQYF
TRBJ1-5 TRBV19 CASSIGQGSNQPQHF
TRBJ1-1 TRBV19 CASSGRDNTEAFF
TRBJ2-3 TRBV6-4 CASSPFADPTDTQYF
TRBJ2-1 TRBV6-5 CASMRDRGLWNEQFF
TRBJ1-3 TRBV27 CASSSLSGNTIYF
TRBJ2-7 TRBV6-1 CASSETASYEQYF
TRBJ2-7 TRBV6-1 CASSESQGDRYEQYF
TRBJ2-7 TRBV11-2 CASSLWTDRANEQYF
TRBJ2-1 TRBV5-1 CASSLPSGRGYNEQFF
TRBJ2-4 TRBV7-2 CASSLGWGGTAKNIQYF
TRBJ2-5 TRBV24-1 CATSDPGLAGETQYF
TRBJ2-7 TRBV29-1 CSVVPGTGSEQYF
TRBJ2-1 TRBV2 CASTTSGSSYNEQFF
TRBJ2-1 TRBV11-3 CASSPGQGPNEQFF
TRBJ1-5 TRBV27 CASSPTAGYGNQPQHF
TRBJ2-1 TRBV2 CASRRTSGDSYNEQFF
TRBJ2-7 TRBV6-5 CATLRLAGYEQYF
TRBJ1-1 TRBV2 CASSEGGNTEAFF
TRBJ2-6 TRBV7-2 CASSPQALSGANVLTF
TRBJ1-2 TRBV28 CASSLRNYGYTF
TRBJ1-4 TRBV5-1 CASSTGTGGEKLFF
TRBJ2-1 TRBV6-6 CASSVASGISYNEQFF
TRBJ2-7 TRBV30 CAWSIWGRGTHEQYF
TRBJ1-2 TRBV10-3 CATVGLSNYGYTF
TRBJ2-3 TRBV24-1 CATSDHGMGGSQYF